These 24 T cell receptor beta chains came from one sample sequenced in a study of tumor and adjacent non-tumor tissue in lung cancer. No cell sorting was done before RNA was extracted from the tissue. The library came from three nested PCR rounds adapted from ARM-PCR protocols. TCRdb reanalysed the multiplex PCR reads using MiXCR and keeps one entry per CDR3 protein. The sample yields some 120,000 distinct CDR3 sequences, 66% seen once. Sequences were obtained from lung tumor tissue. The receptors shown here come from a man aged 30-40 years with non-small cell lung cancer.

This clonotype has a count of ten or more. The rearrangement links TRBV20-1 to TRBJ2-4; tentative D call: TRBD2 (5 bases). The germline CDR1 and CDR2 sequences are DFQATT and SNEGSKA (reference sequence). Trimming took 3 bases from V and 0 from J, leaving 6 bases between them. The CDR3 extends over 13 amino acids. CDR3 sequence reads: CSARDLAKNIQYF. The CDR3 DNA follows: TGCAGTGCTAGGGACTTAGCCAAAAACATTCAGTACTTC.

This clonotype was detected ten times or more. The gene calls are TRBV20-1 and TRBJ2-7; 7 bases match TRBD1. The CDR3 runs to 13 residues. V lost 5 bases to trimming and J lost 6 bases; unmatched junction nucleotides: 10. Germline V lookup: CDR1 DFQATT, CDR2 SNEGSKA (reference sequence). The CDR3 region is CSAHRGALSEQYF. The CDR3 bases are TGCAGTGCTCACAGGGGTGCACTCTCCGAGCAGTACTTC.

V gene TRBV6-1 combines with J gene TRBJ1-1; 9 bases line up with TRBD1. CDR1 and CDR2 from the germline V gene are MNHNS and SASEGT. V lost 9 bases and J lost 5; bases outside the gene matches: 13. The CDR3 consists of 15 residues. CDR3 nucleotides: TGTGCCAGGAGTTCGCGGACAGGGGTGGATACTGAAGCTTTCTTT. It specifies CARSSRTGVDTEAFF.

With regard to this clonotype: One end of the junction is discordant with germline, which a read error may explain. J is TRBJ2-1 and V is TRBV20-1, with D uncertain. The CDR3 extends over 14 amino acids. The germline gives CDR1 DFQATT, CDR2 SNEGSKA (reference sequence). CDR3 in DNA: TGCAGTGTTAGAGTATTCGCGTCTTACAATGAGCAGTTCTTC. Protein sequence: CSVRVFASYNEQFF.

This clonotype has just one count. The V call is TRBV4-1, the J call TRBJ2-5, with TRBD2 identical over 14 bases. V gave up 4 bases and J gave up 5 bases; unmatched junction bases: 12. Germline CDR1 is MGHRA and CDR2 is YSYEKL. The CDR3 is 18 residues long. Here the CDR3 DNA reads TGCGCCAGCAGCCGAGATCTAGGACTAGCGGGGGGCCAGGAGACCCAGTACTTC. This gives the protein CASSRDLGLAGGQETQYF.

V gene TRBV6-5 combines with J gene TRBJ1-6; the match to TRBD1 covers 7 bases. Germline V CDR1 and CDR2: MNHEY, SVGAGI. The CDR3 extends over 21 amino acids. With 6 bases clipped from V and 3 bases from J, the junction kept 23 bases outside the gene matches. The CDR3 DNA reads TGTGCCAGCAGCTTCAGGGCCATTGTTATGACAGGGAGCTACTATAATTCACCCCTCCACTTT. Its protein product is CASSFRAIVMTGSYYNSPLHF.

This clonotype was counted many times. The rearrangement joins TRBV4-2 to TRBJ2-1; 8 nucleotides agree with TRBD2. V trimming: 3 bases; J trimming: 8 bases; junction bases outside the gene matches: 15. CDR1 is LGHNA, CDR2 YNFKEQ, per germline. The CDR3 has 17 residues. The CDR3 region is CASSQPTGTRGRDEQFF. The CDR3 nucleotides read TGTGCCAGCAGCCAGCCCACCGGGACTAGGGGTCGAGATGAGCAGTTCTTC.

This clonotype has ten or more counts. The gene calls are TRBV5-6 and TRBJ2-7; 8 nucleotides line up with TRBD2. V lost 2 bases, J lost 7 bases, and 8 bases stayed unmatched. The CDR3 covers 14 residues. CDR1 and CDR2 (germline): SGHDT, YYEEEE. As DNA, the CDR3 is TGTGCCAGCAGCTTCCGGGGGACTAGTGGTGAGCAGTACTTC. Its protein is CASSFRGTSGEQYF.

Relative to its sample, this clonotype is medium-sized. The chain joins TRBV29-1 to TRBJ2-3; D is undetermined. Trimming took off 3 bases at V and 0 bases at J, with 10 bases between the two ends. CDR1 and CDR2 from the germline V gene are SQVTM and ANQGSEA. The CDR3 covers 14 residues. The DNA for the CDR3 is TGCAGCGTTGAGATGCTTCCTAGCACAGATACGCAGTATTTT. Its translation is CSVEMLPSTDTQYF.

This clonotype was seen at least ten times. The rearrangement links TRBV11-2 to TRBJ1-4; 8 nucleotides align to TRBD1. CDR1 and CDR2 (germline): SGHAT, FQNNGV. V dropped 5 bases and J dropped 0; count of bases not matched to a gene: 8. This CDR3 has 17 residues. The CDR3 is CASSRGQVSATNEKLFF. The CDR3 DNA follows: TGTGCCAGCAGCCGGGGACAGGTCTCTGCAACTAATGAAAAACTGTTTTTT.

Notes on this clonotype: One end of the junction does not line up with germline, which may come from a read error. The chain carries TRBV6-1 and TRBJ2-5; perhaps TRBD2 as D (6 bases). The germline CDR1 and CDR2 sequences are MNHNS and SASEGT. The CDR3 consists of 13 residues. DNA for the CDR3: TGTACCAGCTCTCCCGGGGGAAGGGAGACCCAGTATTTC. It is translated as CTSSPGGRETQYF.

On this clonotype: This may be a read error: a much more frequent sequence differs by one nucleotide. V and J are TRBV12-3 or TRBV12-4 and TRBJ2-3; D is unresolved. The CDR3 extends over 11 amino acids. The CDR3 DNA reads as TGTGCCAGCAGTTCTTGGGGTACGCGGTATTTT. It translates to CASSSWGTRYF.

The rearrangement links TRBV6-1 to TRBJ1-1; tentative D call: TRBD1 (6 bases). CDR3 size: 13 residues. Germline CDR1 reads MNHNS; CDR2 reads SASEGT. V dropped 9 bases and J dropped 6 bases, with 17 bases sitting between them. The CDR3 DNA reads TGTGCCAGTGAACTGGGGGCGGACGCTGAAGCTTTCTTT. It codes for CASELGADAEAFF.

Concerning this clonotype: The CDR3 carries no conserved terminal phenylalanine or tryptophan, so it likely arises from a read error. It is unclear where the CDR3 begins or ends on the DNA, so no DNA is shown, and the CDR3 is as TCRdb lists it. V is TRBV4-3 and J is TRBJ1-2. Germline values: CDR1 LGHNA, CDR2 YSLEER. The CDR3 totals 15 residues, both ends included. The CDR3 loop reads CASSQIVWGSRGYTL.

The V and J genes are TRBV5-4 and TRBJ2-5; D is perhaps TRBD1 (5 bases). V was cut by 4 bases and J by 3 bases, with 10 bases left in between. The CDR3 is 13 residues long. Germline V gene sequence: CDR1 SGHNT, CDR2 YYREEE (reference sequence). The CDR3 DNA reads TGTGCCAGCAGCCAAGACAGAAAAGAGACCCAGTACTTC. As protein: CASSQDRKETQYF.

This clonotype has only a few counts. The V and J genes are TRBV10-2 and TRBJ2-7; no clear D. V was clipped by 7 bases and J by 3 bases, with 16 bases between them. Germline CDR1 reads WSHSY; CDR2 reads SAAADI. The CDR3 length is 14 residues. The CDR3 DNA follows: TGCGCCAGCAATGGTTTCTCCCCCATCTACGAGCAGTACTTC. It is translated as CASNGFSPIYEQYF.

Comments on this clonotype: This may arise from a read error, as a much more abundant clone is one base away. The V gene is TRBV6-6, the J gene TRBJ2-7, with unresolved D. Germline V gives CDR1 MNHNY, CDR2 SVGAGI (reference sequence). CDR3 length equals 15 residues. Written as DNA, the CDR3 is TGTACCAGCAGTTACTCGCATGGGGACTCCTACGAGCAGTACTTC. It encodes CTSSYSHGDSYEQYF.

Written as DNA, the CDR3 is TGCAGTGCTGTACAGGGGCCCGGCACAGATACACAATATTTT. Its protein product is CSAVQGPGTDTQYF. The chain links TRBV20-1 to TRBJ2-3; 7 nucleotides line up with TRBD1. Per germline, CDR1 DFQATT and CDR2 SNEGSKA (reference sequence). Unmatched junction bases numbered 20, after V lost 5 bases and J lost 15 bases. CDR3 length: 14 amino acids.

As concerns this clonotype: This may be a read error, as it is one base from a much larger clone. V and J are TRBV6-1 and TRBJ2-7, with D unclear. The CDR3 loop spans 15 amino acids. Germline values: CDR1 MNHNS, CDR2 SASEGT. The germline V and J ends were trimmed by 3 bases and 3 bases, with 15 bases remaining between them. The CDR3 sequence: CASSDLQSFIYEQYF. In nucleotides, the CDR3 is TGTGCCAGCAGTGATCTGCAGAGTTTTATCTACGAGCAGTACTTC.

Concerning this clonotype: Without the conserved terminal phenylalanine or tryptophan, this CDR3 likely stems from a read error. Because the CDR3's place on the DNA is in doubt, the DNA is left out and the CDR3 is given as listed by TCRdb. CDR3 in amino acids: CTSSPTPGNEQSL. This chain joins TRBV11-3 and TRBJ2-1. Per the germline V gene, CDR1 is SGHNT and CDR2 is YENEEA. The CDR3 spans 13 residues, counting both ends.

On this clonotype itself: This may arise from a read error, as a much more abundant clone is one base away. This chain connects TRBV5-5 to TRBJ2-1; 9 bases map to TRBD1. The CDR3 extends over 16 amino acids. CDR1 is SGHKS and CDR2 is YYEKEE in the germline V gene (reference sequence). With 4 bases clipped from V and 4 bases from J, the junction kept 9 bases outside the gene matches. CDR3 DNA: TGTGCCAGCAGCGTGAATGGGACAGGGACGTACAATGAGCAGTTCTTC. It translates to CASSVNGTGTYNEQFF.

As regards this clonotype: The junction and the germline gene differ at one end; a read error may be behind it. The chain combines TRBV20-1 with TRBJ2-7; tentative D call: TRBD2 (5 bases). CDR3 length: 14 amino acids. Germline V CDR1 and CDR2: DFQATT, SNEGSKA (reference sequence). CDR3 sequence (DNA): TGCAGTACTAGACGGGCACCTAGGTCCTACGAGCAGTACTTC. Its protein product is CSTRRAPRSYEQYF.

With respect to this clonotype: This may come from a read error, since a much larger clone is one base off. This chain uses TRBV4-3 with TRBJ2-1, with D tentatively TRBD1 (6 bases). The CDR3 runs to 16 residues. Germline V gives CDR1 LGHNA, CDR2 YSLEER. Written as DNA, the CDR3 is TGCGCCAGCAGCCAAGATTATAGGCAGGGGTACAATGAGCGGTTCTTC. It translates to CASSQDYRQGYNERFF.

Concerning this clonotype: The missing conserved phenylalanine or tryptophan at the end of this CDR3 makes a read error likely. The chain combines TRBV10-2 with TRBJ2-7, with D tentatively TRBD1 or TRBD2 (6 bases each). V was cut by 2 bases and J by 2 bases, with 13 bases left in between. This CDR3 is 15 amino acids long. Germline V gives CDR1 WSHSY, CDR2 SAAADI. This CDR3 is CASSEILGGTYEQYL. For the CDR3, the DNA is TGCGCCAGCAGTGAGATCCTAGGGGGGACCTACGAGCAGTACCTC.